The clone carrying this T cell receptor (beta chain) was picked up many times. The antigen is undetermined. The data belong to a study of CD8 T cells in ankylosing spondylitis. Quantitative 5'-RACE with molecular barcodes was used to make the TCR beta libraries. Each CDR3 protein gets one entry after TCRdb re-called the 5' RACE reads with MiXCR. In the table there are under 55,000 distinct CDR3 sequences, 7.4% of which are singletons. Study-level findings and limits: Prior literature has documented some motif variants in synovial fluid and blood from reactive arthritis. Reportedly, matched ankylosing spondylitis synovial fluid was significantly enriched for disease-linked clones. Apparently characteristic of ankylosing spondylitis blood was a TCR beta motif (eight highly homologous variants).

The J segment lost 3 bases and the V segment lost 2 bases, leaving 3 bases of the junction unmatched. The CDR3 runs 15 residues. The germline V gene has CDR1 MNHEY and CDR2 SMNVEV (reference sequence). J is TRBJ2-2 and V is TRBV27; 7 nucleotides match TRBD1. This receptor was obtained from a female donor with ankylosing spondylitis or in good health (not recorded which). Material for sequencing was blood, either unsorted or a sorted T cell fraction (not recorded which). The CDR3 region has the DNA TGTGCCAGCAGTTTAGACAGGGCCTACACCGGGGAGCTGTTTTTT. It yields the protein CASSLDRAYTGELFF.